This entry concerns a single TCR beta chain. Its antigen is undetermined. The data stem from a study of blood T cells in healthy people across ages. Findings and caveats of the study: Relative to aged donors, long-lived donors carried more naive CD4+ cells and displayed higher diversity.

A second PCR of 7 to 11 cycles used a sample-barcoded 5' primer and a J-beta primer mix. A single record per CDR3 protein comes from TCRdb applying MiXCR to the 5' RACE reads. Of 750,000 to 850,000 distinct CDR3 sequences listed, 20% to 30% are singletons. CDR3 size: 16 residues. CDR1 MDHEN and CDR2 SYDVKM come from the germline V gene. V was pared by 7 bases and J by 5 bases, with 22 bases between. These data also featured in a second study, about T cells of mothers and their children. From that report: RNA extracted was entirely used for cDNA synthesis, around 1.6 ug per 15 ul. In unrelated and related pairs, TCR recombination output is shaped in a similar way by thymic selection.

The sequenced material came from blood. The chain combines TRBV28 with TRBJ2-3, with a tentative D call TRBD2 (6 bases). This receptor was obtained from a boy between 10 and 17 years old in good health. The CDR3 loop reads CASTHPAGLREDTQYF. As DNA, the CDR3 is TGTGCCAGCACTCACCCGGCGGGGCTCCGGGAAGATACGCAGTATTTT.